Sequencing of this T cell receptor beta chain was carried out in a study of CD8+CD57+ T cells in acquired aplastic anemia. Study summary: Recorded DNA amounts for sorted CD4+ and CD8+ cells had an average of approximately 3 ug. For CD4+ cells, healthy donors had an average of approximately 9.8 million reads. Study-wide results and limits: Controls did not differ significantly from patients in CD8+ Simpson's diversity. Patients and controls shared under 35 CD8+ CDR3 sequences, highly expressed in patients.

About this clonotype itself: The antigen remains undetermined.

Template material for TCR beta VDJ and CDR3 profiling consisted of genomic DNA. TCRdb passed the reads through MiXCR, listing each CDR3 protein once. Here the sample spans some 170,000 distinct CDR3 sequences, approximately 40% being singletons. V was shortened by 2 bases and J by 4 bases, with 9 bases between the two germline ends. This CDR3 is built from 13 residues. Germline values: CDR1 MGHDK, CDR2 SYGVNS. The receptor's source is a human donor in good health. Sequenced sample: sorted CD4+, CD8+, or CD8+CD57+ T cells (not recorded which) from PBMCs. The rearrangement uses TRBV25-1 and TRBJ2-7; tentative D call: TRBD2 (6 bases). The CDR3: CASSEELAYEQYF. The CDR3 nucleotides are TGTGCCAGCAGTGAAGAACTAGCATACGAGCAGTACTTC.